The 28 T cell receptor beta chains below come from one sample, sequenced in a study. From the 5' RACE reads, TCRdb called clonotypes with MiXCR, one entry per CDR3 protein. This table holds tens of thousands of distinct CDR3 sequences, under 20% found once. The sequencing sample was made of naive CD4+ T cells sorted from a lymph node. This sample's subset: naive CD4+ T cells, CD4+CD45RA+CD25-. The receptor source for this set is a female donor with breast cancer.

This clonotype was found a few times. This chain joins TRBV5-6 and TRBJ2-7; D possibly corresponds to TRBD1 (6 bases). The germline V gene encodes CDR1 SGHDT and CDR2 YYEEEE. This CDR3 spans 14 amino acids. V lost 1 base, J lost 3 bases, and 11 bases lay in between. CDR3 nucleotide sequence: TGTGCCAGCAGCTTGTACAGGGTTTACTACGAGCAGTACTTC. Translated: CASSLYRVYYEQYF.

This clonotype was recorded at least ten times. J is TRBJ1-3 and V is TRBV3-1; possible D gene TRBD1, 6 bases. This CDR3 contains 15 residues. Trimming shortened V by 1 base and J by 3 bases, and 10 bases separated the two germline ends. The germline V gene has CDR1 LGHDT and CDR2 YNNKEL (reference sequence). CDR3 nucleotide sequence: TGTGCCAGCAGCCAAGCACAGGGATATGGAAACACCATATATTTT. Its protein product is CASSQAQGYGNTIYF.

The chain employs TRBV12-3 or TRBV12-4 and TRBJ1-1; D possibly corresponds to TRBD1 (5 bases). The CDR3 runs 15 residues. V was pared by 1 base and J by 2 bases, with 11 bases between. The CDR3 loop reads CASSLDFGANTEAFF. The CDR3 DNA reads as TGTGCCAGCAGTTTAGATTTCGGGGCAAACACTGAAGCTTTCTTT.

This clonotype was detected ten times or more. V is TRBV7-2 and J is TRBJ2-7; D tentatively reads TRBD1 or TRBD2 (6 bases each). Germline lookup yields CDR1 SGHTA and CDR2 FQGNSA. This CDR3 contains 15 residues. V shed 1 base and J shed 0 bases, with 10 bases lying between them. CDR3 nucleotide sequence: TGTGCCAGCAGCTTAGATGGAGGGGGCTCCTACGAGCAGTACTTC. Protein: CASSLDGGGSYEQYF.

This clonotype has just a few counts. This rearrangement joins TRBV20-1 to TRBJ2-3; TRBD2 matches 8 bases. This CDR3 is 14 amino acids long. The germline V gene has CDR1 DFQATT and CDR2 SNEGSKA (reference sequence). The V gene end was trimmed by 0 bases and the J gene end by 5 bases; junction bases not matched to a gene: 4. The CDR3 region is CSAREGLAGDTQYF. CDR3 bases: TGCAGTGCTAGAGAGGGGCTAGCGGGAGATACGCAGTATTTT.

The chain joins TRBV24-1 to TRBJ2-7; the D is unclear. The CDR3 loop spans 11 amino acids. Deletions cut 4 bases from V and 6 bases from J, with 6 bases between. Germline V CDR1 and CDR2: KGHDR, SFDVKD. The CDR3 is CATSEGLEQYF. The DNA of the CDR3 is TGTGCCACCAGTGAGGGCCTCGAGCAGTACTTC.

At least ten counts were recorded for this clonotype. The gene calls are TRBV5-1 and TRBJ2-3; possibly TRBD1 or TRBD2 for D (5 bases each). Trimming cost V 5 bases and J 0 bases, with 10 bases left between them. The CDR3 covers 14 residues. CDR1 is SGHRS and CDR2 is YFSETQ in the germline V gene. The CDR3 nucleotides read TGCGCCAGCAGATCCGGGGCGAGCACAGATACGCAGTATTTT. Encoded protein: CASRSGASTDTQYF.

The sample holds a few counts of this clonotype. The chain couples TRBV3-1 to TRBJ1-6, with TRBD1 as a possible D gene (6 bases). V was shortened by 4 bases and J by 10 bases, with 20 bases between the two germline ends. The CDR3 is made up of 16 amino acids. Germline assignment: CDR1 LGHDT and CDR2 YNNKEL (reference sequence). The CDR3 region is CASSRAGGMGGSPLHF. The CDR3 bases are TGTGCCAGCAGCCGAGCCGGGGGCATGGGAGGGTCACCCCTCCACTTT. Based on the CDR3 plus reference TRBV3-1 and TRBJ1-6, the full variable domain is DTAVSQTPKYLVTQMGNDKSIKCEQNLGHDTMYWYKQDSKKFLKIMFSYNNKELIINETVPNRFSPKSPDKAHLNLHINSLELGDSAVYFCASSRAGGMGGSPLHFGNGTRLTVT.

This clonotype was detected a few times. The chain carries TRBV28 and TRBJ2-7; 9 nucleotides line up with TRBD2. The germline V gene encodes CDR1 MDHEN and CDR2 SYDVKM. V trimming: 5 bases; J trimming: 6 bases; junction bases outside the gene matches: 11. The CDR3 contains 15 residues. The CDR3: CASSQFVSSGAEQYF. As DNA, the CDR3 is TGTGCCAGCAGTCAGTTTGTGTCTAGCGGGGCCGAGCAGTACTTC.

The rearrangement links TRBV12-3 or TRBV12-4 to TRBJ1-5; D gene ambiguous. This CDR3 region has 15 residues. Trimming removed 5 bases from V and 2 bases from J, with 13 bases in between. In DNA, the CDR3 is TGTGCCAGCAGTCTCCGTTTGCAAGGCAATCAGCCCCAGCATTTT. Its protein is CASSLRLQGNQPQHF.

This clonotype was seen more than once but under ten times. The CDR3 sequence is CASSLELAGDKTQYF. For the CDR3, the DNA is TGCGCCAGCAGCTTGGAACTAGCGGGAGATAAGACCCAGTACTTC. The V and J genes are TRBV5-1 and TRBJ2-5; 11 bases fit TRBD2. Trimming took 0 bases from V and 6 from J; bases not matched to a gene: 4. CDR1 SGHRS and CDR2 YFSETQ come from the germline V gene. This CDR3 spans 15 amino acids. The full variable domain, completed using reference TRBV5-1 and TRBJ2-5, is KAGVTQTPRYLIKTRGQQVTLSCSPISGHRSVSWYQQTPGQGLQFLFEYFSETQRNKGNFPGRFSGRQFSNSRSEMNVSTLELGDSALYLCASSLELAGDKTQYFGPGTRLLVL.

The chain links TRBV5-1 to TRBJ2-3; 12 bases align to TRBD1. Germline V gene sequence: CDR1 SGHRS, CDR2 YFSETQ. V was pared by 1 base and J by 3 bases, with 6 bases of the junction left unmatched. The CDR3 contains 17 residues. CDR3 loop: CASSLSPGQGATDTQYF. CDR3 nucleotides: TGCGCCAGCAGCTTGAGCCCGGGACAGGGGGCGACAGATACGCAGTATTTT. Looking up the rest from reference TRBV5-1 and TRBJ2-3 gives the full variable domain: KAGVTQTPRYLIKTRGQQVTLSCSPISGHRSVSWYQQTPGQGLQFLFEYFSETQRNKGNFPGRFSGRQFSNSRSEMNVSTLELGDSALYLCASSLSPGQGATDTQYFGPGTRLTVL.

A few counts support this clonotype. The chain recombines TRBV6-2 or TRBV6-3 with TRBJ1-4; D remains unclear. Germline CDR1 and CDR2: MNHEY and SVGEGT. V lost 6 bases and J lost 8, with 19 bases in between. The CDR3 extends over 15 amino acids. CDR3 DNA sequence: TGTGCCAGCAGCAACAGACGGAGTTTCGGAGAAAAACTGTTTTTT. It codes for CASSNRRSFGEKLFF.

V and J are TRBV28 and TRBJ1-5, with D possibly being TRBD1 (6 bases). The CDR3 runs to 15 residues. V lost 3 bases and J lost 4, with 13 bases in between. The V gene's germline CDR1 is MDHEN and CDR2 SYDVKM. As DNA, the CDR3 is TGTGCCAGCAGTTTGAGTTGGCAGGGGAATCAGCCCCAGCATTTT. Its translation: CASSLSWQGNQPQHF.

Of note for this clonotype: A read error may explain this, as a much larger clone is one base away. The conserved final phenylalanine or tryptophan is absent from the CDR3, which likely points to a read error. The chain joins TRBV7-2 to TRBJ1-5; the D gene is possibly TRBD1 (6 bases). Germline V gene lookup returns CDR1 SGHTA and CDR2 FQGNSA. This CDR3 has 14 residues. V was pared by 3 bases and J by 5 bases, with 11 bases between. The CDR3 sequence is CASSFGTQHQPQHC. In DNA, the CDR3 is TGTGCCAGCAGCTTTGGGACACAGCATCAGCCCCAGCATTGT.

This clonotype was seen a handful of times. V usage is TRBV7-2 and J usage is TRBJ2-5, with no clear D. The CDR3 is 12 amino acids. Trimming stripped 6 bases from V and 7 bases from J, with 12 bases between. CDR1 and CDR2 (germline): SGHTA, FQGNSA. The CDR3 sequence: CASRQDLGTQYF. The CDR3, as DNA: TGTGCCAGCAGGCAAGATTTGGGGACCCAGTACTTC.

The CDR3 region has the DNA TGTGCCAGCAGCTTAGCGGGGCCTGGGGCCAACGTCCTGACTTTC. This sequence encodes CASSLAGPGANVLTF. The chain couples TRBV7-2 to TRBJ2-6, with D tentatively TRBD1 (5 bases). Germline V gene sequence: CDR1 SGHTA, CDR2 FQGNSA. The germline V and J ends were trimmed by 0 bases and 2 bases, with 5 bases remaining between them. This CDR3 is 15 amino acids long.

This clonotype was recorded at least ten times. The rearrangement links TRBV5-1 to TRBJ2-3; TRBD1 matches at 7 bases. Germline V gene lookup returns CDR1 SGHRS and CDR2 YFSETQ. J lost 4 bases, V lost 0 bases, and 2 bases had no gene match. The CDR3 sequence is 14 residues long. The CDR3 nucleotides are TGCGCCAGCAGCTTGGTAGGGGGCCCAGATACGCAGTATTTT. This gives the protein CASSLVGGPDTQYF.

This clonotype was observed a handful of times. A junction boundary mismatches the germline segment, possibly from a read error. This sequence joins TRBV7-7 and TRBJ2-2, with TRBD2 identical over 11 bases. CDR3 length: 14 residues. Germline V gene lookup returns CDR1 SSHAT and CDR2 FNYEAQ (reference sequence). CDR3 loop: CASSLAGGTGELFF. CDR3 DNA: TGTGCTAGCAGCTTAGCGGGGGGGACCGGGGAGCTGTTTTTT.

This clonotype has a single count. This chain joins TRBV6-5 and TRBJ1-6; D possibly corresponds to TRBD1 (5 bases). Deletions cut 10 bases from V and 6 bases from J, with 19 bases between. Germline-derived CDR1 and CDR2 are MNHEY and SVGAGI. This CDR3 contains 15 residues. The CDR3 bases are TGTGCCAACAGGCGACATACCGGGGTTAATTCACCCCTCCACTTT. The encoded protein is CANRRHTGVNSPLHF.

Regarding this clonotype: Relative to the germline gene, one junction end is altered; a read error may explain this. The chain recombines TRBV5-5 with TRBJ2-6, with D possibly being TRBD1 (5 bases). The CDR3 spans 15 residues. Germline loops: CDR1 SGHKS, CDR2 YYEKEE (reference sequence). This CDR3 reads CASSLSPSGATVLTF. In DNA form, the CDR3 reads TGTGCCAGCAGCTTGTCCCCCAGTGGGGCCACCGTCCTGACTTTC. The full variable domain, completed using reference TRBV5-5 and TRBJ2-6, is DAGVTQSPTHLIKTRGQQVTLRCSPISGHKSVSWYQQVLGQGPQFIFQYYEKEERGRGNFPDRFSARQFPNYSSELNVNALLLGDSALYLCASSLSPSGATVLTFGAGSRLTVL.

This clonotype was counted only a few times. This sequence joins TRBV7-9 and TRBJ1-6, with 7 bases matching TRBD1. Trimming removed 6 bases from V and 8 bases from J; junction bases left unmatched: 4. From germline, CDR1 is SEHNR and CDR2 FQNEAQ (reference sequence). The CDR3 runs to 13 residues. The CDR3 DNA reads TGTGCCAGCAGTGGGCAGGGGGATTCACCCCTCCACTTT. This encodes CASSGQGDSPLHF.

This clonotype has more than one count but fewer than ten. The genes are TRBV6-1 and TRBJ2-1; D ambiguous. The V gene's germline CDR1 is MNHNS and CDR2 SASEGT. This CDR3 region has 15 residues. The V end was cut by 7 bases, the J end by 5 bases, with 18 bases between. The CDR3 is CASIKDGDRDNEQFF. CDR3 in DNA: TGTGCCAGCATCAAAGACGGCGATAGGGACAATGAGCAGTTCTTC.

This chain connects TRBV20-1 to TRBJ2-3; 7 positions match TRBD2. The CDR3 is 18 amino acids. Per the germline V gene, CDR1 is DFQATT and CDR2 is SNEGSKA (reference sequence). The CDR3 sequence is CRAIPGRAGYPSTDTQYF. In DNA form, the CDR3 reads TGCAGGGCCATACCCGGACGAGCGGGGTACCCTAGCACAGATACGCAGTATTTT.

By its share, this clonotype is medium-sized. The chain has TRBV6-5 and TRBJ1-1, with 10 positions matching TRBD1. V trimming: 6 bases; J trimming: 4 bases; junction bases outside the gene matches: 5. This CDR3 has 14 residues. The germline CDR1 and CDR2 sequences are MNHEY and SVGAGI. The CDR3 reads CASRPDRGTTEAFF. The CDR3 DNA follows: TGTGCCAGCAGACCGGACAGGGGGACCACTGAAGCTTTCTTT.

This clonotype was seen ten or more times. This sequence joins TRBV7-2 and TRBJ1-1; D is undetermined. The germline V and J ends were trimmed by 0 bases and 3 bases, with 5 bases remaining between them. Germline CDR1 reads SGHTA; CDR2 reads FQGNSA. The CDR3 runs to 13 residues. CDR3 sequence reads: CASSLAGDTEAFF. As DNA, the CDR3 is TGTGCCAGCAGCTTAGCTGGGGACACTGAAGCTTTCTTT. The complete variable domain, with remaining parts taken from reference TRBV7-2 and TRBJ1-1, reads GAGVSQSPSNKVTEKGKDVELRCDPISGHTALYWYRQSLGQGLEFLIYFQGNSAPDKSGLPSDRFSAERTGGSVSTLTIQRTQQEDSAVYLCASSLAGDTEAFFGQGTRLTVV.

This clonotype has a handful of counts. This chain joins TRBV7-9 and TRBJ2-3, with 7 bases fitting TRBD2. J lost 5 bases, V lost 1 base, and 3 bases had no gene match. This CDR3 region has 14 residues. Germline V gives CDR1 SEHNR, CDR2 FQNEAQ (reference sequence). The CDR3 reads CASSLGGTIDTQYF. In DNA, the CDR3 is TGTGCCAGCAGCTTAGGCGGGACTATAGATACGCAGTATTTT.

This clonotype has ten or more counts. This sequence joins TRBV7-2 and TRBJ2-2; weak D call: TRBD1 (5 bases). The CDR3 is 15 residues long. Germline V gives CDR1 SGHTA, CDR2 FQGNSA. Deletions cut 5 bases from V and 5 bases from J, with 15 bases between. Here the CDR3 reads CASSRGAEGTGELFF. The CDR3 region has the DNA TGTGCCAGCAGCCGTGGGGCGGAAGGAACCGGGGAGCTGTTTTTT.